The rows below give T cell receptor beta chains drawn from one sample of a study of response to subunit inactivated influenza vaccine. TCRdb reprocessed the RT-PCR reads via MiXCR and lists one record per CDR3 protein. The table shows around 150,000 distinct CDR3 sequences, with roughly 10% occurring only once. Sequencing used non-naive T cells sorted from PBMCs, obtained about 40 days after vaccination. The receptors derive from a man over 45 who received an inactivated influenza vaccine. CDR3s include the opening cysteine and the closing phenylalanine or tryptophan. D genes are given only for firm matches. Some rows mark clone size as missing; the rest say once, few, many or name a class of expanded clone.

CDR3 protein: CSARGTGETGRSYYGYTF; CDR3 DNA: TGCAGTGCTAGAGGGACGGGGGAGACAGGACGTTCCTACTATGGCTACACCTTC; clone size: NA; J gene: TRBJ1-2; V gene: TRBV20-1; D gene: NA
CDR3 protein: CASSLFGGGTDTQYF; CDR3 DNA: TGCGCCAGCAGCTTGTTCGGGGGTGGCACAGATACGCAGTATTTT; clone size: few; J gene: TRBJ2-3; V gene: TRBV5-1; D gene: NA
CDR3 protein: CASSPDLRSYEQYF; CDR3 DNA: TGTGCCAGCTCACCCGACTTGCGCTCCTACGAGCAGTACTTC; clone size: NA; J gene: TRBJ2-7; V gene: TRBV18; D gene: NA
CDR3 protein: CASSPHLNRVTNEKLFF; CDR3 DNA: TGTGCCAGCAGCCCCCACCTCAACAGGGTTACTAATGAAAAACTGTTTTTT; clone size: few; J gene: TRBJ1-4; V gene: TRBV7-2; D gene: NA
CDR3 protein: CAIPDRDVTGELFF; CDR3 DNA: TGTGCCATACCGGACAGGGACGTCACCGGGGAGCTGTTTTTT; clone size: many; J gene: TRBJ2-2; V gene: TRBV7-9; D gene: TRBD1
CDR3 protein: CASSLQLNSNQPQHF; CDR3 DNA: TGTGCCAGCAGTTTGCAGCTTAATAGCAATCAGCCCCAGCATTTT; clone size: many; J gene: TRBJ1-5; V gene: TRBV6-2/TRBV6-3; D gene: NA
CDR3 protein: CAISEEVLQYNSPLHF; CDR3 DNA: TGTGCCATCAGTGAGGAGGTTCTTCAATATAATTCACCCCTCCACTTT; clone size: few; J gene: TRBJ1-6; V gene: TRBV10-3; D gene: NA
CDR3 protein: CASSLVPGVNYGYTF; CDR3 DNA: TGTGCCAGCAGCTTAGTCCCAGGGGTTAACTATGGCTACACCTTC; clone size: few; J gene: TRBJ1-2; V gene: TRBV7-6; D gene: NA
CDR3 protein: CSARKQGGDYYGYTF; CDR3 DNA: TGCAGTGCGAGAAAACAGGGAGGGGACTACTATGGCTACACCTTC; clone size: few; J gene: TRBJ1-2; V gene: TRBV20-1; D gene: NA
CDR3 protein: CASSEGSPKGETQYF; CDR3 DNA: TGTGCCAGCAGTGAAGGAAGTCCCAAAGGAGAGACCCAGTACTTC; clone size: few; J gene: TRBJ2-5; V gene: TRBV2; D gene: NA
CDR3 protein: CAIRRGLGETQYF; CDR3 DNA: TGTGCCATCAGACGAGGGTTGGGGGAGACCCAGTACTTC; clone size: few; J gene: TRBJ2-5; V gene: TRBV10-3; D gene: NA
CDR3 protein: CASSQNKAVANEKLFF; CDR3 DNA: TGCGCCAGCAGCCAGAATAAGGCCGTCGCTAATGAAAAACTGTTTTTT; clone size: few; J gene: TRBJ1-4; V gene: TRBV4-3; D gene: NA
CDR3 protein: CASIPRAYGTGELFF; CDR3 DNA: TGTGCCAGCATCCCCCGGGCCTACGGTACCGGGGAGCTGTTTTTT; clone size: NA; J gene: TRBJ2-2; V gene: TRBV6-1; D gene: NA
CDR3 protein: CASSQVGGDTEAFF; CDR3 DNA: TGTGCCAGCAGCCAAGTCGGGGGGGACACTGAAGCTTTCTTT; clone size: few; J gene: TRBJ1-1; V gene: TRBV3-1; D gene: NA
CDR3 protein: CASSVAGSDTQYF; CDR3 DNA: TGTGCCAGCAGCGTAGCGGGGTCAGATACGCAGTATTTT; clone size: few; J gene: TRBJ2-3; V gene: TRBV9; D gene: NA
CDR3 protein: CASSLDRGLRSEQFF; CDR3 DNA: TGTGCCAGCAGCTTGGACAGGGGGCTTAGGTCTGAGCAGTTCTTC; clone size: few; J gene: TRBJ2-1; V gene: TRBV5-6; D gene: TRBD1
CDR3 protein: CASSYSAGGIEETQYF; CDR3 DNA: TGTGCCAGCAGTTACTCTGCAGGGGGCATAGAAGAGACCCAGTACTTC; clone size: NA; J gene: TRBJ2-5; V gene: TRBV6-2/TRBV6-3; D gene: TRBD1
CDR3 protein: CATSRDLGGGATDTQYF; CDR3 DNA: TGTGCCACCAGCAGAGATCTGGGCGGGGGGGCTACAGATACGCAGTATTTT; clone size: few; J gene: TRBJ2-3; V gene: TRBV15; D gene: TRBD2
CDR3 protein: CASSLGTEGSPSYF; CDR3 DNA: TGTGCCAGCAGCTTGGGGACAGAAGGATCCCCCTCGTACTTC; clone size: few; J gene: TRBJ2-7; V gene: TRBV5-5; D gene: NA
CDR3 protein: CASSYLGRTDTQYF; CDR3 DNA: TGTGCCAGCAGTTACCTCGGCCGCACAGATACGCAGTATTTT; clone size: few; J gene: TRBJ2-3; V gene: TRBV6-2/TRBV6-3; D gene: NA
CDR3 protein: CASSKTDRPRATF; CDR3 DNA: TGTGCCAGCAGTAAGACCGATCGGCCAAGGGCCACCTTC; clone size: few; J gene: TRBJ1-2; V gene: TRBV6-2/TRBV6-3; D gene: NA
CDR3 protein: CASSSGDNTEAFF; CDR3 DNA: TGTGCCAGCAGTTCTGGGGATAACACTGAAGCTTTCTTT; clone size: many; J gene: TRBJ1-1; V gene: TRBV6-6; D gene: NA
CDR3 protein: CASSPRGLAGSYEQYF; CDR3 DNA: TGTGCCAGCAGTCCGCGGGGACTAGCGGGGTCCTACGAGCAGTACTTC; clone size: NA; J gene: TRBJ2-7; V gene: TRBV6-2/TRBV6-3; D gene: TRBD2
CDR3 protein: CASSQDGRQGGSSTDTQYF; CDR3 DNA: TGTGCCAGCAGCCAAGATGGAAGACAGGGTGGCTCTAGCACAGATACGCAGTATTTT; clone size: many; J gene: TRBJ2-3; V gene: TRBV4-2; D gene: TRBD1
CDR3 protein: CASSSMAGNYGYTF; CDR3 DNA: TGTGCCAGCAGTTCAATGGCAGGGAACTATGGCTACACCTTC; clone size: NA; J gene: TRBJ1-2; V gene: TRBV27; D gene: NA
CDR3 protein: CAWDIGGGYTF; CDR3 DNA: TGTGCCTGGGACATTGGGGGCGGCTACACCTTC; clone size: NA; J gene: TRBJ1-2; V gene: TRBV30; D gene: NA
CDR3 protein: CASSLYASRGSGELFF; CDR3 DNA: TGTGCCAGCAGCTTATATGCGTCCAGGGGTTCCGGGGAGCTGTTTTTT; clone size: NA; J gene: TRBJ2-2; V gene: TRBV7-8; D gene: NA
CDR3 protein: CSARDNNRVAKNIQYF; CDR3 DNA: TGCAGTGCTAGAGATAATAACAGGGTGGCCAAAAACATTCAGTACTTC; clone size: few; J gene: TRBJ2-4; V gene: TRBV20-1; D gene: NA
CDR3 protein: CASRQDLYEQYF; CDR3 DNA: TGTGCCAGCAGACAAGACCTCTACGAGCAGTACTTC; clone size: few; J gene: TRBJ2-7; V gene: TRBV6-2/TRBV6-3; D gene: NA
CDR3 protein: CSARGISGISSYEQYF; CDR3 DNA: TGCAGTGCTAGAGGGATTAGCGGGATAAGCTCCTACGAGCAGTACTTC; clone size: NA; J gene: TRBJ2-7; V gene: TRBV20-1; D gene: TRBD2
CDR3 protein: CASSLARQGVGYTF; CDR3 DNA: TGTGCCAGCAGTTTAGCGCGACAGGGAGTTGGCTACACCTTC; clone size: many; J gene: TRBJ1-2; V gene: TRBV12-3/TRBV12-4; D gene: TRBD1
CDR3 protein: CASSIGQGDTDTQYF; CDR3 DNA: TGTGCCAGCAGCATCGGACAGGGGGACACAGATACGCAGTATTTT; clone size: NA; J gene: TRBJ2-3; V gene: TRBV9; D gene: TRBD1
CDR3 protein: CASSSAWTGGYNEQFF; CDR3 DNA: TGTGCCAGCAGCTCCGCCTGGACAGGGGGGTATAATGAGCAGTTCTTC; clone size: many; J gene: TRBJ2-1; V gene: TRBV7-2; D gene: TRBD1
CDR3 protein: CASSYSGDHTDTQYF; CDR3 DNA: TGTGCCAGCAGTTACTCCGGGGACCACACAGATACGCAGTATTTT; clone size: few; J gene: TRBJ2-3; V gene: TRBV6-5; D gene: NA
CDR3 protein: CATSETGANTEAFF; CDR3 DNA: TGTGCCACCAGTGAGACAGGGGCGAACACTGAAGCTTTCTTT; clone size: few; J gene: TRBJ1-1; V gene: TRBV24-1; D gene: TRBD1
CDR3 protein: CASSQEYGQQFF; CDR3 DNA: TGCGCCAGCAGCCAAGAATACGGACAGCAGTTCTTC; clone size: NA; J gene: TRBJ2-1; V gene: TRBV4-3; D gene: NA
CDR3 protein: CASSARGGNNQPQHF; CDR3 DNA: TGTGCCAGCAGTGCTAGAGGGGGTAACAATCAGCCCCAGCATTTT; clone size: few; J gene: TRBJ1-5; V gene: TRBV6-1; D gene: NA
CDR3 protein: CASSESVLVDEQYF; CDR3 DNA: TGTGCCAGCAGTGAATCAGTTTTGGTGGACGAGCAGTACTTC; clone size: few; J gene: TRBJ2-7; V gene: TRBV2; D gene: NA
CDR3 protein: CASSSPGQGFEQFF; CDR3 DNA: TGTGCCAGCAGCTCCCCCGGACAGGGTTTTGAGCAGTTCTTC; clone size: many; J gene: TRBJ2-1; V gene: TRBV28; D gene: TRBD1
CDR3 protein: CATRDRGAVDTQYF; CDR3 DNA: TGTGCCACAAGGGACAGGGGCGCAGTAGATACGCAGTATTTT; clone size: many; J gene: TRBJ2-3; V gene: TRBV24-1; D gene: TRBD1
CDR3 protein: CASSLQGPRGGGEETQYF; CDR3 DNA: TGTGCCAGCAGTTTACAAGGCCCCCGGGGCGGGGGGGAAGAGACCCAGTACTTC; clone size: few; J gene: TRBJ2-5; V gene: TRBV28; D gene: TRBD2